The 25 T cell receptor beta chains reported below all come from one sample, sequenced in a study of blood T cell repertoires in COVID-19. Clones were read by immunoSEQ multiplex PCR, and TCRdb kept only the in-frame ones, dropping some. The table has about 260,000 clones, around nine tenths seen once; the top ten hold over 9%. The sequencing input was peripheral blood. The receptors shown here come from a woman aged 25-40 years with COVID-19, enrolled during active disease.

CDR3 sequence reads: CASSLGQALTELFF. The CDR3 DNA follows: TGTGCCAGCAGTTTGGGTCAGGCCCTAACCGAGCTGTTTTTT. The chain employs TRBV28 and TRBJ2-2; D gene uncertain. With 3 bases removed from V and 11 bases from J, the gap between germline ends came to 16 bases. Germline values: CDR1 MDHEN, CDR2 SYDVKM. This CDR3 spans 14 amino acids.

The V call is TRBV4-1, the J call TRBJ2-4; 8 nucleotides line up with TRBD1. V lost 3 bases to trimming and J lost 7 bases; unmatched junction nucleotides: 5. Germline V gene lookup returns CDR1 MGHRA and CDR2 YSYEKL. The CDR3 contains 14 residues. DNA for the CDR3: TGCGCCAGCAGCCAGACAGGGGTTGGGAACATTCAGTACTTC. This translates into CASSQTGVGNIQYF.

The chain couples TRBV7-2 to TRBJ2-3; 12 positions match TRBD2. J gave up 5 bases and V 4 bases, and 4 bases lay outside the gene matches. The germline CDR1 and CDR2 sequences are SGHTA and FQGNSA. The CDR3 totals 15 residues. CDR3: CASSSGTSGQDTQYF. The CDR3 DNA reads TGTGCCAGCAGCTCCGGGACTAGCGGGCAAGATACGCAGTATTTT.

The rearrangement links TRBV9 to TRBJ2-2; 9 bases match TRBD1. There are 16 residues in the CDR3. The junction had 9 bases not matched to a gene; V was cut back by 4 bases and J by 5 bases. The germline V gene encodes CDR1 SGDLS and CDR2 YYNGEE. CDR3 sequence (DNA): TGTGCCAGCAGCCCTACAGGGGGCTTTTTGACCGGGGAGCTGTTTTTT. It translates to CASSPTGGFLTGELFF.

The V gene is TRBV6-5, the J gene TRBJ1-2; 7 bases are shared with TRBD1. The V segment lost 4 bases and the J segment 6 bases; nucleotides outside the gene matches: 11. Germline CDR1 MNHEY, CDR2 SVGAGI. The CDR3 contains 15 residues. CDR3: CASSSGQPLMNGYTF. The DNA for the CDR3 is TGTGCCAGCAGTTCGGGACAGCCCTTAATGAATGGCTACACCTTC.

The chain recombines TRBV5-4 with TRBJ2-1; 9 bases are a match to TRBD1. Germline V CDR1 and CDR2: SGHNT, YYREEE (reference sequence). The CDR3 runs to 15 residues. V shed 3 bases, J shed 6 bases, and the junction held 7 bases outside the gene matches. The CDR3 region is CASSSRDRVSNEQFF. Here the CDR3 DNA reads TGTGCCAGCAGCTCACGGGACAGGGTGAGCAATGAGCAGTTCTTC.

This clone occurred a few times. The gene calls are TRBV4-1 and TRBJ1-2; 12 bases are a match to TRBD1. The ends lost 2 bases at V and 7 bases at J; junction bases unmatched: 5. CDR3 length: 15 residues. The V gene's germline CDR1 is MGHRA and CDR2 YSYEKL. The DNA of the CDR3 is TGCGCCAGCAGCCAACCGGGACAGGGGGCGCTTGGCTACACCTTC. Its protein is CASSQPGQGALGYTF.

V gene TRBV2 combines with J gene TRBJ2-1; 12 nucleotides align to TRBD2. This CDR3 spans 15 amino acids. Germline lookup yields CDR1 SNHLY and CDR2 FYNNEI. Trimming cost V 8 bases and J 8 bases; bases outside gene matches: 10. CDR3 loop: CASLSGLAGSDEQFF. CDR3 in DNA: TGTGCCAGCTTATCTGGACTAGCGGGGTCGGATGAGCAGTTCTTC. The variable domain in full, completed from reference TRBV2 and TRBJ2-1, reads EPEVTQTPSHQVTQMGQEVILRCVPISNHLYFYWYRQILGQKVEFLVSFYNNEISEKSEIFDDQFSVERPDGSNFTLKIRSTKLEDSAMYFCASLSGLAGSDEQFFGPGTRLTVL.

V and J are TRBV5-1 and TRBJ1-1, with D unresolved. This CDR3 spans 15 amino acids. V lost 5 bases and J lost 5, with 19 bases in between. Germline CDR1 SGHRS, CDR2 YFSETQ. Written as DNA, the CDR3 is TGCGCCAGCAGACCAAGCGGAGCCCTCACGACTGAAGCTTTCTTT. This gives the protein CASRPSGALTTEAFF.

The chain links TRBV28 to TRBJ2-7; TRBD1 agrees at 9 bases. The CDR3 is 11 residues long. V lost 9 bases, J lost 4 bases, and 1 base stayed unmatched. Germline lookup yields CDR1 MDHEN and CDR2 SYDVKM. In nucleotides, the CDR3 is TGTGCCAGGACAGGGGGATACGAGCAGTACTTC. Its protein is CARTGGYEQYF.

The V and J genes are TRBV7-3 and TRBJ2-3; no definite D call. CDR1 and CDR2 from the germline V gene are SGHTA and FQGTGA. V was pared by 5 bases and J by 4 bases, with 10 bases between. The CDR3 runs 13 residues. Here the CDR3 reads CASSRVSADTQYF. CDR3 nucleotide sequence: TGTGCCAGCAGCCGGGTCTCCGCAGATACGCAGTATTTT. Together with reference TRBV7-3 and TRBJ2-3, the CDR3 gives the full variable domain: GAGVSQTPSNKVTEKGKYVELRCDPISGHTALYWYRQSLGQGPEFLIYFQGTGAADDSGLPNDRFFAVRPEGSVSTLKIQRTERGDSAVYLCASSRVSADTQYFGPGTRLTVL.

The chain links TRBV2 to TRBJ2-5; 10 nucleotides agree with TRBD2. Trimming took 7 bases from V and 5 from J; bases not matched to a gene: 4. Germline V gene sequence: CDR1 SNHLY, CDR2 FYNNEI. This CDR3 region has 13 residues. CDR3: CASKPSGSETQYF. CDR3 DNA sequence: TGTGCCAGCAAGCCTAGCGGGAGTGAGACCCAGTACTTC.

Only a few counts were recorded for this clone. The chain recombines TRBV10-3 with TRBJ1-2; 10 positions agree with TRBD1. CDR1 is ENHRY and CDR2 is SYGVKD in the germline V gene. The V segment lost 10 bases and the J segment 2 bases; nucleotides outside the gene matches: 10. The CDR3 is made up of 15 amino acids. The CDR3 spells CATSGGQGTNYGYTF. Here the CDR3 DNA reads TGTGCCACCAGCGGGGGACAGGGGACCAACTATGGCTACACCTTC.

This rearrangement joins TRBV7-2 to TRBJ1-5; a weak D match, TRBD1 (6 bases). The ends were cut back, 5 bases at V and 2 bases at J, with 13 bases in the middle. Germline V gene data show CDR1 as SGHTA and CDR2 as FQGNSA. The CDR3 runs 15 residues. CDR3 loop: CASSAQGSRNQPQHF. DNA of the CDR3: TGTGCCAGCAGCGCACAGGGATCTCGCAATCAGCCCCAGCATTTT.

The CDR3 loop is CASSWGRAAGTEAFF. CDR3 nucleotides: TGTGCCAGCAGTTGGGGGCGGGCCGCGGGCACTGAAGCTTTCTTT. The rearrangement joins TRBV6-2 or TRBV6-3 to TRBJ1-1; D is perhaps TRBD1 (6 bases). The CDR3 loop spans 15 amino acids. Germline V gene sequence: CDR1 MNHEY, CDR2 SVGEGT. With 4 bases removed from V and 4 bases from J, the gap between germline ends came to 16 bases.

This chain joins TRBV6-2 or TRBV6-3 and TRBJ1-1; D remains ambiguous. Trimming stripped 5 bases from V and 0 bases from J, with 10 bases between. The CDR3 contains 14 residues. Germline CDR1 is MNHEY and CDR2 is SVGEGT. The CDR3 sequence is CASSTSRLNTEAFF. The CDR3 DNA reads TGTGCCAGCAGTACGAGCCGTCTGAACACTGAAGCTTTCTTT.

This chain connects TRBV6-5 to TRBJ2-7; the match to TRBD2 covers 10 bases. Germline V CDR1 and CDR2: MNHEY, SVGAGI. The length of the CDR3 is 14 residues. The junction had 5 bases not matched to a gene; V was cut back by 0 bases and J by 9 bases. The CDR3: CASSYSSGRAWQYF. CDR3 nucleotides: TGTGCCAGCAGTTACTCAAGCGGGAGGGCCTGGCAGTACTTC.

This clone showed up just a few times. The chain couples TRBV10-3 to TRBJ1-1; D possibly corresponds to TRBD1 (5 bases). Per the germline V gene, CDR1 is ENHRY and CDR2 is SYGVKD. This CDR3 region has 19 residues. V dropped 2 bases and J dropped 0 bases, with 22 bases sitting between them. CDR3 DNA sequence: TGTGCCATCAGTGAGCAAACATTGGGGCACCAAAACATGAACACTGAAGCTTTCTTT. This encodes CAISEQTLGHQNMNTEAFF.

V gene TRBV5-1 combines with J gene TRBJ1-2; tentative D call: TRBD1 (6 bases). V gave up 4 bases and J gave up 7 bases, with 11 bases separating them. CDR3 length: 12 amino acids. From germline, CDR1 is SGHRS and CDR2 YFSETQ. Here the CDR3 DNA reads TGCGCCAGCAGCAACCCAGGGGTTGGCTACACCTTC. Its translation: CASSNPGVGYTF.

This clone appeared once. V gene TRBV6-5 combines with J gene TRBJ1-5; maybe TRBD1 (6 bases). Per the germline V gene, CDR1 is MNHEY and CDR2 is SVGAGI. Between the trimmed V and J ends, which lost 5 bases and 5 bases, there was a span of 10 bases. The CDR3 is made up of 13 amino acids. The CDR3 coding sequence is TGTGCCAGCAGTAGGACAGTTCATCAGCCCCAGCATTTT. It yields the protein CASSRTVHQPQHF.

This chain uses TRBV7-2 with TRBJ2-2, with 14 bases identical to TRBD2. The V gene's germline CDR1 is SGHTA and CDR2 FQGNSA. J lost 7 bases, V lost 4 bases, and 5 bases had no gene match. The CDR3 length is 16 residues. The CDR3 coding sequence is TGTGCCAGCAGCTGGGGACTAGCGGGAGCCGGCGGGGAGCTGTTTTTT. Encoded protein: CASSWGLAGAGGELFF.

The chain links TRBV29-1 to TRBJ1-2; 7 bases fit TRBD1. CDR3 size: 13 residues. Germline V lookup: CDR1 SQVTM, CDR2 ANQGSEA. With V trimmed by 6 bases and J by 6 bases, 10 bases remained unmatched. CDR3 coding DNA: TGCAGCGTAGGACAGGTCGGGAGCGATGGCTACACCTTC. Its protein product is CSVGQVGSDGYTF.

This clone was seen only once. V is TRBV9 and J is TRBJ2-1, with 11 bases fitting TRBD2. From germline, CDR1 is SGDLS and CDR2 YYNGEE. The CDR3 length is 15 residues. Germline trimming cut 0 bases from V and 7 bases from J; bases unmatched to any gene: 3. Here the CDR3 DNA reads TGTGCCAGCAGCGTAGGACTAGCGGGATTTAATGAGCAGTTCTTC. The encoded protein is CASSVGLAGFNEQFF. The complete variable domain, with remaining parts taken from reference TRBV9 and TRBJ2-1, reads DSGVTQTPKHLITATGQRVTLRCSPRSGDLSVYWYQQSLDQGLQFLIQYYNGEERAKGNILERFSAQQFPDLHSELNLSSLELGDSALYFCASSVGLAGFNEQFFGPGTRLTVL.

CDR3 in DNA: TGTGCCAGCGCCGTGTCTAGCGGGAGGGCAGATACGCAGTATTTT. Translating gives CASAVSSGRADTQYF. The genes are TRBV27 and TRBJ2-3, with 12 bases identical to TRBD2. The CDR3 runs to 15 residues. V shed 8 bases, J shed 4 bases, and the junction held 7 bases outside the gene matches. Germline V lookup: CDR1 MNHEY, CDR2 SMNVEV (reference sequence).

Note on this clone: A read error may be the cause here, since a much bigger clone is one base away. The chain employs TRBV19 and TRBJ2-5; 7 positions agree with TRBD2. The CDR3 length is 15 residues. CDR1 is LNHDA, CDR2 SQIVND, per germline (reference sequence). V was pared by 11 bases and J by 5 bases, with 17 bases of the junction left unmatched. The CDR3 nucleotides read TGTGCCTGCGGGTGGGGAGGGGAGGGTCAGGAGACCCAGTACTTC. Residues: CACGWGGEGQETQYF.